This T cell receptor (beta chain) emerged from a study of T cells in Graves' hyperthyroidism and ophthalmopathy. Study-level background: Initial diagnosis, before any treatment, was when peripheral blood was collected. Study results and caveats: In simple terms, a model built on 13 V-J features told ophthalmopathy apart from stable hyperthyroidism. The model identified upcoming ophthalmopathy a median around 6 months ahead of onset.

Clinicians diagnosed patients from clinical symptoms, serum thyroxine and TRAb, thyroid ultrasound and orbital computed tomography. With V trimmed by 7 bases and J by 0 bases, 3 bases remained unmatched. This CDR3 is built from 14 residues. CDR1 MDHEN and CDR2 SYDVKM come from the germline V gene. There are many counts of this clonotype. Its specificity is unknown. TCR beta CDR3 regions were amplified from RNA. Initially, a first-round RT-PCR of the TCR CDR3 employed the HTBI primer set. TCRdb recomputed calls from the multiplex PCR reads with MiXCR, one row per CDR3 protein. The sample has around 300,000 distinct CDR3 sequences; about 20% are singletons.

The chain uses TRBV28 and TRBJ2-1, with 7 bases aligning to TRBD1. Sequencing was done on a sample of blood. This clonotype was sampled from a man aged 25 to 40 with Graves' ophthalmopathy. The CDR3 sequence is CASKGASSYNEQFF. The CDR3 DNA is TGTGCCAGCAAGGGGGCCAGCTCCTACAATGAGCAGTTCTTC. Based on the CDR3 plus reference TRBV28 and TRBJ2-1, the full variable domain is DVKVTQSSRYLVKRTGEKVFLECVQDMDHENMFWYRQDPGLGLRLIYFSYDVKMKEKGDIPEGYSVSREKKERFSLILESASTNQTSMYLCASKGASSYNEQFFGPGTRLTVL.